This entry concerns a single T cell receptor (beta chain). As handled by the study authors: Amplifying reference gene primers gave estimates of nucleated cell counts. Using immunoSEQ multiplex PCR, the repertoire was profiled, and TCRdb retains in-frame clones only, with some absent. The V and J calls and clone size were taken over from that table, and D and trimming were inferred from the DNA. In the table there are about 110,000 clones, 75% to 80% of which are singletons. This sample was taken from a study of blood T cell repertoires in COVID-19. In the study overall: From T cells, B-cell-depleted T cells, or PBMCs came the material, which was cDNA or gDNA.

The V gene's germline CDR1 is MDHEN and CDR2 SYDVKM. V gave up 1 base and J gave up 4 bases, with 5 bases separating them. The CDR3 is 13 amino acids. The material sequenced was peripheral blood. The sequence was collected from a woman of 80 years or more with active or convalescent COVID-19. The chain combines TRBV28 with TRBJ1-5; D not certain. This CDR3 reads CASSLYGNQPQHF. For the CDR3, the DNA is TGTGCCAGCAGTTTATACGGGAATCAGCCCCAGCATTTT.